This T cell receptor beta chain was recovered during a study of metastatic and nonmetastatic thyroid tumors. Study-wide background: From malignant and benign thyroid patients, repertoires in blood and in tumor or nodule tissue were compared.

General study points: For both blood and tumor, malignant thyroid tumors reportedly showed significantly higher TCR beta diversity than benign nodules did.

Germline V gives CDR1 SGHTA, CDR2 FQGTGA. The CDR3 has 18 amino acids. Original handling: CDR3 was compared across clinicopathological groups, and the resulting differences were used to build a distant-metastasis classifier for papillary thyroid cancer. TCRdb reanalyzed the PCR reads with MiXCR. The authors' filters were not applied to this entry. This sample has about 7,200 clones, with approximately 40% found just once. A note on this clone: Antigen unknown. A junction end diverges from the germline sequence, so it may reflect a read error. Other nucleotide sequences in the sample specify the same CDR3.

Prior to thyroid surgery, none of the patients had received any treatment. This clonotype was obtained from a female donor with papillary thyroid cancer or a benign thyroid nodule (not recorded which). Some clones in this sample may be carry-over from other donors' samples. The rearrangement links TRBV7-3 to TRBJ2-1, with TRBD2 matching 11 bases. Sequenced material: tumor tissue. The CDR3 is CASSFTSPGTSGYNEQFF. DNA for the CDR3: TGTGCCAGCAGCTTCACTTCGCCAGGGACTAGCGGATACAACGAGCAGTTCTTC.